This TCR beta chain was sequenced for a study of cytomegalovirus exposure and HLA in healthy donors. Overall study findings and caveats: The study designated fewer than 200 TCR beta chains cytomegalovirus-associated.

In the case of this clone: Its specificity is not known.

PCR employed 60 Vbeta and 13 Jbeta primers. In the study's own analysis: It was a later analysis that counted tens of millions of unique TCR beta chains, of which roughly 11 million were shared. This table comes from immunoSEQ multiplex PCR, and its TCRdb copy is limited to in-frame clones, with some not included. From that table come the V and J calls and clone size; the DNA was used to work out D and trimming. The sample contains about 180,000 clones, 77% of which appear only once. CDR1 and CDR2 from the germline V gene are SGHDT and YYEEEE. The CDR3 totals 14 residues. The ends were cut back, 0 bases at V and 5 bases at J, with 11 bases in the middle. Healthy individuals who donated bone marrow served as the donors. Donors were ostensibly healthy at sampling, although undocumented immune exposures were probable.

Sample: PBMCs. This clonotype was obtained from a young woman in good health and CMV-seropositive. The chain couples TRBV5-6 to TRBJ2-5, with D possibly matching TRBD2 (6 bases). The CDR3 loop reads CASSLAGAGETQYF. For the CDR3, the DNA is TGTGCCAGCAGCTTGGCGGGAGCAGGGGAGACCCAGTACTTC.